What follows is one T cell receptor beta chain and its context. The entry originates in a study of CD8+ T cells in alopecia areata. The length of the CDR3 is 11 residues. CDR1 is KGHSH and CDR2 is LQKENI in the germline V gene. Trimming stripped 2 bases from V and 6 bases from J, with 4 bases between. Described treatment: oral pan-JAK inhibitor, 5-10 mg twice daily. Reverse transcription of extracted RNA yielded cDNA, which provided the sequencing template. Profiled with immunoSEQ multiplex PCR; TCRdb holds only in-frame clones, not every one. The sample consists of about 120,000 clones, 50% to 55% of them appearing once.

The V gene is TRBV18, the J gene TRBJ1-2; D not certain. Sequenced material: CD4+ T cells sorted from blood, taken at week 4, from a patient treated with tofacitinib. This receptor was obtained from a human donor with alopecia areata. Here the CDR3 DNA reads TGTGCCAGCTCACCAGGGGATGGCTACACCTTC. Residues: CASSPGDGYTF.